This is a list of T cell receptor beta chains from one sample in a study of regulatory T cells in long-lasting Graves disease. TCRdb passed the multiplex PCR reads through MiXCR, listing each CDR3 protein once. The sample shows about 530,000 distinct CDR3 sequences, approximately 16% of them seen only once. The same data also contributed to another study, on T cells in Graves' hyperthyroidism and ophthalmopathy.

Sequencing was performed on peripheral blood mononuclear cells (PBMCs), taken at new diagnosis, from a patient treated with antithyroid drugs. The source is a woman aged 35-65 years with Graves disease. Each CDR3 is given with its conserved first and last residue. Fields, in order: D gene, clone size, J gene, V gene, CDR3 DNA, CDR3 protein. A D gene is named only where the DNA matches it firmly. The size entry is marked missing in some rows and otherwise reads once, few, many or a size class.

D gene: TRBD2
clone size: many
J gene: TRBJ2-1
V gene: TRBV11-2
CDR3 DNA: TGTGCCAGCAGCCCCCGACCCGGGGGGTTGTACAATGAGCAGTTCTTC
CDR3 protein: CASSPRPGGLYNEQFF

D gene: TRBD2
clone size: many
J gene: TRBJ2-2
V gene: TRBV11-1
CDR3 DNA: TGTGCCAGCAGCTTGCCGGGACTAGCGGGGCTGAACACCGGGGAGCTGTTTTTT
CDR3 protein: CASSLPGLAGLNTGELFF

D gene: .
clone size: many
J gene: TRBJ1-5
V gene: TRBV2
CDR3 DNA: TGTGCCAGCACCCGAGAGGGTTTAAGCAATCAGCCCCAGCATTTT
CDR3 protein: CASTREGLSNQPQHF

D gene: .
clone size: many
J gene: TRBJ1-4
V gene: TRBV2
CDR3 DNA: TGTGCCAGCAAAGTCGGATATAATGAAAAACTGTTTTTT
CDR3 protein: CASKVGYNEKLFF

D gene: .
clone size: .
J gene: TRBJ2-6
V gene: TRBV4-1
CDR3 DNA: TGCGCCAGCAGCCAAGTCGGTCAGAGGACTCTCTCTGGGGCCAACGTCCTGACTTTC
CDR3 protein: CASSQVGQRTLSGANVLTF

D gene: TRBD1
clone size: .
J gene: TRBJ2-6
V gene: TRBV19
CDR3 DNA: TGTGCCAGTAGTAGCGACGGGACAGGGATTATAACAAGGGGGGCCAACGTCCTGACTTTC
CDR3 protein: CASSSDGTGIITRGANVLTF

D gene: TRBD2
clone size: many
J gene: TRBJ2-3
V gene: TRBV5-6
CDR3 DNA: TGTGCCAGCAGCTTGGGTGAGCGGGGCGTCACAGATACGCAGTATTTT
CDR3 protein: CASSLGERGVTDTQYF

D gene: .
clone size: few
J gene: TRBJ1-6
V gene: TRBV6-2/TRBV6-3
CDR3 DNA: TGTGCCAGCAGCTCAAGGGACACCCACTCCTATAATTCACCCCTCCACTTT
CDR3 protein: CASSSRDTHSYNSPLHF

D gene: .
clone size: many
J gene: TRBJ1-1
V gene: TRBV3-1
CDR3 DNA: TGTGCCAGCAGCCGAGAAACAGGGATACGGGCTTTCTTT
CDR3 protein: CASSRETGIRAFF

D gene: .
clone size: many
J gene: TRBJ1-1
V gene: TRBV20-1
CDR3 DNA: TGCAGTGCCCCCGACCTTCGGAACACTGAAGCTTTCTTT
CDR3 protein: CSAPDLRNTEAFF

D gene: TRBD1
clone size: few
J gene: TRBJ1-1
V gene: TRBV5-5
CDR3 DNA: TGTGCCAGCAGTCTCGGACAGGGGATAGGGAACACTGAAGCTTTCTTT
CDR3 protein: CASSLGQGIGNTEAFF

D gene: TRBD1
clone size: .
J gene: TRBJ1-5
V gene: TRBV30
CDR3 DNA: TGTGCCTGGAGTGTGGGACAGGGCCCTAATCAGCCCCAGCATTTT
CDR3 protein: CAWSVGQGPNQPQHF

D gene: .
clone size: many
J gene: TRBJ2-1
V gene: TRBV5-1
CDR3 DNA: TGCGCCAGCAGCCCAAGGGCAGTTTTCGAGCAGTTCTTC
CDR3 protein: CASSPRAVFEQFF

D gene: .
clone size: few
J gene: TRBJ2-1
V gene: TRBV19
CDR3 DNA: TGTGCCAGTAGTATAGATCCTTTGGTTGACAGGAAAGGTTACAATGAGCAGTTCTTC
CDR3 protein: CASSIDPLVDRKGYNEQFF

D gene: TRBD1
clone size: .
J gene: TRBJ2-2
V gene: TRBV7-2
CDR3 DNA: TGTGCCAGCAGCAAACCCGGGACAGGGACCGGGGAGCTGTTTTTT
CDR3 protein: CASSKPGTGTGELFF

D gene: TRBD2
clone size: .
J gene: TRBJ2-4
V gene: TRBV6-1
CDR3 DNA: TGTGCCAGCAGACCCCGGGAGGATGGCAAAAACATTCAGTACTTC
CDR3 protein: CASRPREDGKNIQYF

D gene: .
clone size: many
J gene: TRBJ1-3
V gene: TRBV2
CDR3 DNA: TGTGCCAGCAGTCTGAAGGGACCCTCTGGAAACACCATATATTTT
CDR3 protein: CASSLKGPSGNTIYF

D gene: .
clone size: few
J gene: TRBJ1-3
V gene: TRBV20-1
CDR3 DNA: TGCAGTGCTAGACAATCAGGGGGAAACACCATATATTTT
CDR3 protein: CSARQSGGNTIYF

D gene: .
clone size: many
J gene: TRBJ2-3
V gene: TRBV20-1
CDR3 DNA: TGCAGTGCTAGTTCCGGGTCTACCGACGCAGATACGCAGTATTTT
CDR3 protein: CSASSGSTDADTQYF

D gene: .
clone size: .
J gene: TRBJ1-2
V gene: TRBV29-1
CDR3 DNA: TGCAGCGTTGGCCTTTTCCCCCGCTATGGCTACACCTTC
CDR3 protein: CSVGLFPRYGYTF

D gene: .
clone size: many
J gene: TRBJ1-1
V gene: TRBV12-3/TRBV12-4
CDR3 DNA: TGTGCCAGCAGTGGGGAGGGGGGCTACACTGAAGCTTTCTTT
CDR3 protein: CASSGEGGYTEAFF

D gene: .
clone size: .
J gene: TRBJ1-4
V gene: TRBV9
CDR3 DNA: TGTGCCAGCAGCGGACCAGGCCTCAATGAAAAACTGTTTTTT
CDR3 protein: CASSGPGLNEKLFF

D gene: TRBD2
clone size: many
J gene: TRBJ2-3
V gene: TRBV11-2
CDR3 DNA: TGTGCCAGCAGCTTAGAACTAGCGGTGGAAGGGGATACGCAGTATTTT
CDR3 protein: CASSLELAVEGDTQYF

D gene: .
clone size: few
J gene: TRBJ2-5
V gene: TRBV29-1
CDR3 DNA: TGCAGCGTTGAAGATACAATAGGGGTTGGGACCCAGTACTTC
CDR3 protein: CSVEDTIGVGTQYF

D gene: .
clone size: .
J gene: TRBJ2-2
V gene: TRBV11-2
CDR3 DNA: TGTGCCAGCAGCTTAGGGACAGTCACCGGGGAGCTGTTTTTT
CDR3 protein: CASSLGTVTGELFF

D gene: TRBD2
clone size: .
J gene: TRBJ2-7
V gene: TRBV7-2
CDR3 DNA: TGTGCCAGCAGTCGACTAGCGGGAGGGAAAGACTACGAGCAGTACTTC
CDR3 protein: CASSRLAGGKDYEQYF

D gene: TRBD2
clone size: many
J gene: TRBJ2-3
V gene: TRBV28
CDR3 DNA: TGTGCCAGCAGTTTGGGGACTAGCGTGACAGATACGCAGTATTTT
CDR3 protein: CASSLGTSVTDTQYF

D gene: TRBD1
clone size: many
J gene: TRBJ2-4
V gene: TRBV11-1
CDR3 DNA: TGTGCCAGCAGCCAAAGGACAGGGGTTGGAAACATTCAGTACTTC
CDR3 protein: CASSQRTGVGNIQYF

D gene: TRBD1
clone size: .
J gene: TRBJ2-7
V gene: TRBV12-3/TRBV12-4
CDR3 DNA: TGTGCCAGCAAACCCGGACAGGGGGCGGACGAGCAGTACTTC
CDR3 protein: CASKPGQGADEQYF

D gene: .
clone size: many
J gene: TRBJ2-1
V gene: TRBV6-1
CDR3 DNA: TGTGCCAGCAGTGACGGAGGTGAGCAGTTCTTC
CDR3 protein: CASSDGGEQFF

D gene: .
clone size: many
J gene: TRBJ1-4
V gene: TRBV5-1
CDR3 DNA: TGCGCCAGCAGCTTGACCCTGGCCCAGGAAAAACTGTTTTTT
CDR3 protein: CASSLTLAQEKLFF

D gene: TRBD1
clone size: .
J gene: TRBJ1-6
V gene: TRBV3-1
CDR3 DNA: TGTGCCAGCAGCCACCCCGGGACAGGGGAATCACCCCTCCACTTT
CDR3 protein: CASSHPGTGESPLHF

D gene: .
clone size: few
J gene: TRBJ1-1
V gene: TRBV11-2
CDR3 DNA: TGTGCCAGCAGCTTAGGAGTTTTGCAGAACACTGAAGCTTTCTTT
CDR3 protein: CASSLGVLQNTEAFF

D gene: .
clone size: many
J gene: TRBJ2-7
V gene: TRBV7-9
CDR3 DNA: TGTGCCAGCAGCTTAGAAGACGGAAACTACGAGCAGTACTTC
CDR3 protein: CASSLEDGNYEQYF

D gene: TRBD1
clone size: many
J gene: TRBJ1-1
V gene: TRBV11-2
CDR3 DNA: TGTGCCAGCAGCCCCCGGGACAGGGAGGGCACTGAAGCTTTCTTT
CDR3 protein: CASSPRDREGTEAFF

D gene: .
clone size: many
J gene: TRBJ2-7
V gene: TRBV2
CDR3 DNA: TGTGCCAGCAGTGATGTAAAGCGGTTCTACGAGCAGTACTTC
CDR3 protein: CASSDVKRFYEQYF

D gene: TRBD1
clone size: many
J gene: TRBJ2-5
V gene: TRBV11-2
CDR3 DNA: TGTGCCAGCAGCTTCCGATTGGGACAGGGGCAAGAGACCCAGTACTTC
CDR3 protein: CASSFRLGQGQETQYF

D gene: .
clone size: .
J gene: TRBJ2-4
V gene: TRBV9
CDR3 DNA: TGTGCCAGCAGCATCTCTACCCAGGGTGCGGACATTCAGTACTTC
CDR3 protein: CASSISTQGADIQYF

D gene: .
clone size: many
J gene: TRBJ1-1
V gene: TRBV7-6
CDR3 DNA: TGTGCCAGCAGCTTAGCTCGTCGGCAGGGAGGCACTGAAGCTTTCTTT
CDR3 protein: CASSLARRQGGTEAFF

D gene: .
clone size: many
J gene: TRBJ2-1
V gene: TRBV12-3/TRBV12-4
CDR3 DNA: TGTGCCAGCAGTCCGCTGACAGGATCGGACAATGAGCAGTTCTTC
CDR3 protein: CASSPLTGSDNEQFF

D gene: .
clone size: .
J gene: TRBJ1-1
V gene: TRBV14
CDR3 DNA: TGTGCCAGCAGCCATCTGGGGAGGGGTGAAGCTTTCTTT
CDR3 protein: CASSHLGRGEAFF

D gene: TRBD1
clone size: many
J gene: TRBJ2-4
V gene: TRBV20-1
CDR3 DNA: TGCAGTGCCACAGGACAGGGTGACTCCAAAAACATTCAGTACTTC
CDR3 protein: CSATGQGDSKNIQYF

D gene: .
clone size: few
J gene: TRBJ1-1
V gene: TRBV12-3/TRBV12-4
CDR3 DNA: TGTGCCAGCAGGTTCGACAGCGTAGAAGCTTTCTTT
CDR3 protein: CASRFDSVEAFF

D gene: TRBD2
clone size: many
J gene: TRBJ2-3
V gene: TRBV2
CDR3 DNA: TGTGCCAGCAGTCGGGATGCGGGGGGGGCAGATACGCAGTATTTT
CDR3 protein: CASSRDAGGADTQYF

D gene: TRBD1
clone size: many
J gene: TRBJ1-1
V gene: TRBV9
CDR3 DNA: TGTGCCAGCAGCGTAGGGAGCAGGGGGGGCACTGAAGCTTTCTTT
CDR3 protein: CASSVGSRGGTEAFF

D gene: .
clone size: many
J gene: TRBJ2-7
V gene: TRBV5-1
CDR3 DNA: TGCGCCAGCAGCCCCCGGGGGAAGTCCTACGAGCAGTACTTC
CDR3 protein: CASSPRGKSYEQYF

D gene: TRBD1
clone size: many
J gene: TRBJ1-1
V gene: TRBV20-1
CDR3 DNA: TGCAGTGCCTCCGGGGGACAGGGTTACACTGAAGCTTTCTTT
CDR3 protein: CSASGGQGYTEAFF

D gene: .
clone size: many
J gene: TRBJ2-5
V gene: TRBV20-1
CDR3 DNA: TGCAGTGCTACGGGGCAGGGTGGAGAGACCCAGTACTTC
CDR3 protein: CSATGQGGETQYF

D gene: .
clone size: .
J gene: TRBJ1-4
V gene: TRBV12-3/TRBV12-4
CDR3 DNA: TGTGCCAGCAGTTTAGCGGGACGGGCAATCGCGGAAAAACTGCTTTTT
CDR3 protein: CASSLAGRAIAEKLLF

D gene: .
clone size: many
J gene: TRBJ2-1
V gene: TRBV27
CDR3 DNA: TGTGCCAGCAGCCCGACACCCAGCTCCTACAATGAGCAGTTCTTC
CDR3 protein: CASSPTPSSYNEQFF

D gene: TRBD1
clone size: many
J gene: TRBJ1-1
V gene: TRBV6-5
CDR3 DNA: TGTGCCAGCAGTTACACCGGGACAGGGGACACTGAAGCTTTCTTT
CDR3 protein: CASSYTGTGDTEAFF